The entry below gives a single TCR beta chain sequence along with its context. From germline, CDR1 is MNHNS and CDR2 SASEGT. CDR3 length equals 13 residues. V lost 2 bases and J 2 bases, leaving 6 bases between the germline ends. These data originate in a study of cytomegalovirus exposure and HLA in healthy donors. With 60 Vbeta and 13 Jbeta primers, the PCR was carried out. The table came from immunoSEQ multiplex PCR; TCRdb's copy has only in-frame clones and leaves some out. The sample has about 120,000 clones; the top ten hold 3% to 4.5%. The origin of this receptor is a man between 18 and 35 years old in good health and CMV-seronegative. This chain joins TRBV6-1 and TRBJ1-2; no clear D gene. Source material: PBMCs. The CDR3 DNA reads as TGTGCCAGCAGTGAAAGAGAAAACTATGGCTACACCTTC. The encoded protein is CASSERENYGYTF.